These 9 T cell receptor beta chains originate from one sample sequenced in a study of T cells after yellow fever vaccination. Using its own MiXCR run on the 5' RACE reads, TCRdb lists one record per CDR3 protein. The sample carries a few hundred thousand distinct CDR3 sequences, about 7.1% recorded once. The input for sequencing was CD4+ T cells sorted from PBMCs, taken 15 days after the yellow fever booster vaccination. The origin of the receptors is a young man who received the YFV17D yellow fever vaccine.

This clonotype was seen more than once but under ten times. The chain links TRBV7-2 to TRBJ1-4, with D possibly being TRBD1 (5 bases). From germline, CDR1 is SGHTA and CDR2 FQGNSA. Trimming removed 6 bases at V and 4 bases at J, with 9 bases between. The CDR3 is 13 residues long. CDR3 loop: CASRAGNNEKLFF. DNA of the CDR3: TGTGCCAGCAGAGCAGGGAATAATGAAAAACTGTTTTTT.

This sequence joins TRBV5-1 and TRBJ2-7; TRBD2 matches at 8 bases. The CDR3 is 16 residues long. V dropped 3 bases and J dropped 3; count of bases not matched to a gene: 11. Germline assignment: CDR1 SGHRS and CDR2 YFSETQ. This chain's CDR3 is CASSSPGPAGVYEQYF. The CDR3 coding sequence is TGCGCCAGCAGCTCTCCCGGGCCAGCGGGAGTCTACGAGCAGTACTTC. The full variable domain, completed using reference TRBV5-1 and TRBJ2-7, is KAGVTQTPRYLIKTRGQQVTLSCSPISGHRSVSWYQQTPGQGLQFLFEYFSETQRNKGNFPGRFSGRQFSNSRSEMNVSTLELGDSALYLCASSSPGPAGVYEQYFGPGTRLTVT.

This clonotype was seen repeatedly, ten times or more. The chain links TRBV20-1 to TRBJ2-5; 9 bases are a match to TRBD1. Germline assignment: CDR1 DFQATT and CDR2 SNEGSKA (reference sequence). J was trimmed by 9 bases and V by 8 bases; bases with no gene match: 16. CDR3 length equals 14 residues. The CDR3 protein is CSTRDRARDKAQYF. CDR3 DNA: TGCAGTACCCGGGACAGGGCTAGAGACAAGGCCCAGTACTTC.

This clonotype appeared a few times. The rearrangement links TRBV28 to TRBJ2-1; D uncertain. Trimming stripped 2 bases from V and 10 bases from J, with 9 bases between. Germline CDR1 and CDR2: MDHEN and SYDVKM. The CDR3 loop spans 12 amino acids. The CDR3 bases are TGTGCCAGCAGTTTAGGTTACGAAGAGCAGTTCTTC. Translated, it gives CASSLGYEEQFF.

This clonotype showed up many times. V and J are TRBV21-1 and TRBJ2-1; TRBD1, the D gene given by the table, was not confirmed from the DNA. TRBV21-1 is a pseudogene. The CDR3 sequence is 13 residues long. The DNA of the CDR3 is TGTGCCAGCAGCAATGCCGCGGGGCTGTTTGTCTTCTTC. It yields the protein CASSNAAGLFVFF.

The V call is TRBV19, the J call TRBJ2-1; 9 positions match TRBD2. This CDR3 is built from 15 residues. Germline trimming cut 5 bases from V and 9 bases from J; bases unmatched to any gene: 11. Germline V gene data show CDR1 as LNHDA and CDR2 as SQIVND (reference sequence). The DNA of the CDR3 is TGTGCCAGTAGTCCCCCAGGTAGCGGGAGCCTTGAGCAGTTCTTC. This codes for CASSPPGSGSLEQFF.

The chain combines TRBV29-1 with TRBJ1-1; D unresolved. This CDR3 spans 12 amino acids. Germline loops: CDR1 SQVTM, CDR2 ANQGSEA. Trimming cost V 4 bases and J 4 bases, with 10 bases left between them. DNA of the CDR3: TGCAGCGTTGGACGCTTCGGCACTGAAGCTTTCTTT. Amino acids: CSVGRFGTEAFF.

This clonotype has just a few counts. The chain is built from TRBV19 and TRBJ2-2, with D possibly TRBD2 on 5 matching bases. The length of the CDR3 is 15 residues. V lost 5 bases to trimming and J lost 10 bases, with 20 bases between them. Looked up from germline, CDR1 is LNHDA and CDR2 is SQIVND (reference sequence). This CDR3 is CASSSRTAAGPELFF. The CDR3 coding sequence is TGTGCCAGTAGTTCTCGGACGGCGGCGGGTCCGGAGCTGTTTTTT.

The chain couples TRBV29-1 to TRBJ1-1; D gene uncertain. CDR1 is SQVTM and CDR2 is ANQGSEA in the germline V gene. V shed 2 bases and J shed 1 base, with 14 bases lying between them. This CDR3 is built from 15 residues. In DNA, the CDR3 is TGCAGCGTTGAAAATCCCGGACGGACGAACACTGAAGCTTTCTTT. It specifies CSVENPGRTNTEAFF. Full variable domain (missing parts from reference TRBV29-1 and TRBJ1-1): SAVISQKPSRDICQRGTSLTIQCQVDSQVTMMFWYRQQPGQSLTLIATANQGSEATYESGFVIDKFPISRPNLTFSTLTVSNMSPEDSSIYLCSVENPGRTNTEAFFGQGTRLTVV.